This is a list of T cell receptor beta chains from one sample in a study of blood T cell repertoires in COVID-19. This table comes from immunoSEQ multiplex PCR, and its TCRdb copy is limited to in-frame clones, with some not included. The sample carries about 59,000 clones, less than 75% recorded once. Material for sequencing was peripheral blood. Receptors were obtained from a woman between 45 and 60 years old with active or convalescent COVID-19. Both conserved end residues are part of each CDR3. D genes are given only for firm matches.

J,D,V,CDR3
TRBJ2-2,-,TRBV19,CASSMASANTGELFF
TRBJ2-5,-,TRBV24-1,CATSRAAGETQYF
TRBJ1-2,-,TRBV19,CASSIDHRVGYGYTF
TRBJ2-7,TRBD1,TRBV29-1,CSAQWGTGKYF
TRBJ1-3,TRBD1,TRBV7-9,CASSLATGASSGNTIYF
TRBJ2-7,-,TRBV21-1,CASSKENSSYEQYF
TRBJ1-1,-,TRBV5-1,CASSSVAGDGTEAFF
TRBJ2-1,TRBD2,TRBV18,CASSPLAGGGNEQFF
TRBJ2-2,TRBD2,TRBV30,CAWSKGLAGVTGELFF
TRBJ2-7,-,TRBV27,CASSPATTSYEQYF
TRBJ2-7,TRBD1,TRBV5-4,CASSLQGIYEQYF
TRBJ2-7,TRBD1,TRBV5-5,CASSFSGTGMYEQYF
TRBJ2-2,-,TRBV2,CASSRGINTGELFF
TRBJ2-5,-,TRBV7-2,CASSVGPRGVETQYF
TRBJ2-7,TRBD1,TRBV5-1,CASSSGQWEQYF
TRBJ2-7,TRBD1,TRBV19,CASSIADRPPTYEQYF
TRBJ2-5,-,TRBV12-3/TRBV12-4,CASSLAVIETQYF
TRBJ2-7,-,TRBV7-8,CASSYSRVTSYEQYF
TRBJ2-2,-,TRBV2,CASSELGATTGELFF
TRBJ1-1,TRBD1,TRBV7-8,CASSPLTGVAFF
TRBJ1-1,-,TRBV5-1,CASSPFAQAEAFF
TRBJ2-1,TRBD2,TRBV10-3,CAIKTSNDEQFF